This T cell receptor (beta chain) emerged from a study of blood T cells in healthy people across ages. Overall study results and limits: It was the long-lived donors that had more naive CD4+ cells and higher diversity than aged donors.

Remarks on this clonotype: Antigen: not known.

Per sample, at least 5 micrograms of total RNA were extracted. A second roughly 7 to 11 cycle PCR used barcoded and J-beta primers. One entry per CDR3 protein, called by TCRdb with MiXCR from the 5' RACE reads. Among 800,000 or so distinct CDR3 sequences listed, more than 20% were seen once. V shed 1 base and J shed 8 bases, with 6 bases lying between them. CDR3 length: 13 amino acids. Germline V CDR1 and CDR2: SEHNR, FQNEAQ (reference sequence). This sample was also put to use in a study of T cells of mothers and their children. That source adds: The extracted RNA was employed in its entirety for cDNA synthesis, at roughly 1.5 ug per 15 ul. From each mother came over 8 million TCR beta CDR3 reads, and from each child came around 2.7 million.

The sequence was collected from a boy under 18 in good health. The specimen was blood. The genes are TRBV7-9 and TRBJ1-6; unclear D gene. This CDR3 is CASSLGVDSPLHF. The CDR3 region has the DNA TGTGCCAGCAGCTTAGGGGTCGATTCACCCCTCCACTTT.